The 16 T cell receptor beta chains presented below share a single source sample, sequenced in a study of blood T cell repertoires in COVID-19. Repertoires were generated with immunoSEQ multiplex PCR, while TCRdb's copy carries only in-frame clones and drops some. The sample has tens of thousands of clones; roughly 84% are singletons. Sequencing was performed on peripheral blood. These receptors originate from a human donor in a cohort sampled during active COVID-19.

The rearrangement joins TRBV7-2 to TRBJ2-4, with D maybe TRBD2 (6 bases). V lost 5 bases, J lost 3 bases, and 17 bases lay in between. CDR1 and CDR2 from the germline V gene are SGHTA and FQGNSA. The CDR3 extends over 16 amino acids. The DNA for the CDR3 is TGTGCCAGCAGCCTTTACTGGGGAGGAGGCAAAAACATTCAGTACTTC. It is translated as CASSLYWGGGKNIQYF.

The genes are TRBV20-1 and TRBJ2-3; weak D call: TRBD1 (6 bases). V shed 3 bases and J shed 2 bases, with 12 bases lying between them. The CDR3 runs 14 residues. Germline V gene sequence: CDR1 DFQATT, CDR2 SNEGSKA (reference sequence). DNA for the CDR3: TGCAGTGCTAGTCTAGGGGGACACACAGATACGCAGTATTTT. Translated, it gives CSASLGGHTDTQYF.

Here the CDR3 reads CASLRGEETQYF. As DNA, the CDR3 is TGTGCCAGCCTCAGGGGGGAAGAGACCCAGTACTTC. The chain links TRBV2 to TRBJ2-5, with a possible D match to TRBD1 (7 bases). Trimming took 8 bases from V and 3 from J, leaving 10 bases between them. Germline lookup yields CDR1 SNHLY and CDR2 FYNNEI. CDR3 length: 12 residues.

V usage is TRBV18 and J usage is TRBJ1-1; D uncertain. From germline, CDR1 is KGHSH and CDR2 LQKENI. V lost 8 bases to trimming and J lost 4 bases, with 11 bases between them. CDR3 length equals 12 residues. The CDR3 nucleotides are TGTGCCAGCGTACTGAGTGGCACTGAAGCTTTCTTT. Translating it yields CASVLSGTEAFF.

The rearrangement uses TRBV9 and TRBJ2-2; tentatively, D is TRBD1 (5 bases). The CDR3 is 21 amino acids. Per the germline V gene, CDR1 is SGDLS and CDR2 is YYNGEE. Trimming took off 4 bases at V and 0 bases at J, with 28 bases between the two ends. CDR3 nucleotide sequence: TGTGCCAGCAGCAACCCACAGGCACCCGAAGTTACTATCTCGAACACCGGGGAGCTGTTTTTT. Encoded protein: CASSNPQAPEVTISNTGELFF.

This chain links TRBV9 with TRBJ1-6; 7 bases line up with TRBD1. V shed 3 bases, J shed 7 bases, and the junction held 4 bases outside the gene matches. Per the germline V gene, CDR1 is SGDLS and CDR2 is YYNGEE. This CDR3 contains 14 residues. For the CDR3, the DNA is TGTGCCAGCAGCGCCAGACAGGGCAATTCACCCCTCCACTTT. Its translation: CASSARQGNSPLHF. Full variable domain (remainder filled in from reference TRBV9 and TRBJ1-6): DSGVTQTPKHLITATGQRVTLRCSPRSGDLSVYWYQQSLDQGLQFLIQYYNGEERAKGNILERFSAQQFPDLHSELNLSSLELGDSALYFCASSARQGNSPLHFGNGTRLTVT.

CDR3 loop: CASSNRIYYGYTF. Written as DNA, the CDR3 is TGTGCCAGCAGTAACAGGATCTACTATGGCTACACCTTC. V usage is TRBV6-5 and J usage is TRBJ1-2, with D possibly being TRBD1 (5 bases). CDR1 and CDR2 (germline): MNHEY, SVGAGI. V was clipped by 5 bases and J by 3 bases, with 10 bases between them. The CDR3 extends over 13 amino acids.

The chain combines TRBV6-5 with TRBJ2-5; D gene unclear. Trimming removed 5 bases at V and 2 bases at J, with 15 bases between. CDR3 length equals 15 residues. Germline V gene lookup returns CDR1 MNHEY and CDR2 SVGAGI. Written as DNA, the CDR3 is TGTGCCAGCAGTCGCCAGGCACCTTGGCAAGAGACCCAGTACTTC. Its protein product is CASSRQAPWQETQYF.

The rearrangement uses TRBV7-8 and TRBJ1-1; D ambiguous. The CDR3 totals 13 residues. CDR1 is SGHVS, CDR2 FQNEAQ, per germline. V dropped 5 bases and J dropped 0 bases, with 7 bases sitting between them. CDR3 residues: CASSRQVNTEAFF. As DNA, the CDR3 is TGTGCCAGCAGCCGGCAGGTGAACACTGAAGCTTTCTTT.

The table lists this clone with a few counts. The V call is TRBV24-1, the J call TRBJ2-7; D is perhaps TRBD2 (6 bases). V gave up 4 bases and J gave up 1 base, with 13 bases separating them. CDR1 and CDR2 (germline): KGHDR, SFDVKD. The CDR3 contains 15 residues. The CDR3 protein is CATSEAGTGSYEQYF. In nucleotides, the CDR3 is TGTGCCACCAGTGAAGCCGGGACTGGGTCCTACGAGCAGTACTTC.

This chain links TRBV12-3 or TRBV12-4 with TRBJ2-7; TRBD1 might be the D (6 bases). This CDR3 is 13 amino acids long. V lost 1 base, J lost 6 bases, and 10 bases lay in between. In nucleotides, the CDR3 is TGTGCCAGCAGTTTAGTAGAACAGGGCGAGCAGTACTTC. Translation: CASSLVEQGEQYF.

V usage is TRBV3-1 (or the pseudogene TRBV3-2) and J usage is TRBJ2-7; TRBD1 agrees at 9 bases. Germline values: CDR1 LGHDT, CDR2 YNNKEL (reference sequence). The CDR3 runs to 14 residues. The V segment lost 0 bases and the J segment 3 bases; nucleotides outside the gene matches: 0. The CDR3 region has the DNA TGTGCCAGCAGCCAAGAGACAGGGGGCTACGAGCAGTACTTC. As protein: CASSQETGGYEQYF.

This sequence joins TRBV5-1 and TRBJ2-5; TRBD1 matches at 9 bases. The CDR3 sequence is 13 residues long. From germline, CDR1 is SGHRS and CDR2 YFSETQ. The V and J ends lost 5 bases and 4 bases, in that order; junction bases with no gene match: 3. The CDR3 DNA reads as TGCGCCAGCAGTTGGGGACAGGGAGAGACCCAGTACTTC. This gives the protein CASSWGQGETQYF.

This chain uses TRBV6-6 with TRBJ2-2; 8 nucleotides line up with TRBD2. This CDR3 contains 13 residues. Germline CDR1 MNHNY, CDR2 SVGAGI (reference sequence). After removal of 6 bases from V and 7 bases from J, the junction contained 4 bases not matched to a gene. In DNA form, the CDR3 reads TGTGCCAGCAGCGGACTAGCCCACGGGGAGCTGTTTTTT. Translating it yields CASSGLAHGELFF.

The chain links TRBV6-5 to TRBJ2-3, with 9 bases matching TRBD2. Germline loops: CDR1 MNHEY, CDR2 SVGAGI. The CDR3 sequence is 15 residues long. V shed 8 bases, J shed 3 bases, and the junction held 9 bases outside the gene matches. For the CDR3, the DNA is TGTGCCAGCCTTAGATTAGCGGGGGTAACAGATACGCAGTATTTT. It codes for CASLRLAGVTDTQYF.

The CDR3 DNA follows: TGTGCCAGCAGTTTAAGCGGGAACCTTAACTATGGCTACACCTTC. As protein: CASSLSGNLNYGYTF. The V gene is TRBV28, the J gene TRBJ1-2; D gene ambiguous. V lost 2 bases, J lost 1 base, and 11 bases lay in between. The germline V gene has CDR1 MDHEN and CDR2 SYDVKM. This CDR3 has 15 amino acids.